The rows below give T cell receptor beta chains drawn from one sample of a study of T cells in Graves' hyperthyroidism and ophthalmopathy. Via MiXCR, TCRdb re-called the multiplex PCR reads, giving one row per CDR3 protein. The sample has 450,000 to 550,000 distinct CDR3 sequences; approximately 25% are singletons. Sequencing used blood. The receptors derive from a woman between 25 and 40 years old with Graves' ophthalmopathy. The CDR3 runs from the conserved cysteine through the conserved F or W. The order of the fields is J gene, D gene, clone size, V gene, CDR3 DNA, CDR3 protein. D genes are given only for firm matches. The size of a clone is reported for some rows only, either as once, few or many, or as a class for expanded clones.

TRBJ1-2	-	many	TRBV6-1	TGTGCCAGCAGTGTACAGGGCGACTATGGCTACACCTTC	CASSVQGDYGYTF
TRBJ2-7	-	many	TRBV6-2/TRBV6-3	TGTGCCAGCAGTTACTACGACAGGACTTCCTACGAGCAGTACTTC	CASSYYDRTSYEQYF
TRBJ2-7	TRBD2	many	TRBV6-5	TGTGCCAGCAGTTACCCTATAGCGGGGGTTAGCTACGAGCAGTACTTC	CASSYPIAGVSYEQYF
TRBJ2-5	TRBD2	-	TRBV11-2	TGTGCCAGCAGCGCCGGACTAGCGGGGGGAATCCAAGAGACCCAGTACTTC	CASSAGLAGGIQETQYF
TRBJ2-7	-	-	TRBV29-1	TGCAGCGTTGCAAACCAGCCCCAAGACGAGCAGTACTTC	CSVANQPQDEQYF
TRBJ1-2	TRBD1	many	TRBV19	TGTGCCAGTAGTAATAGGCGACCGACAGGGTCGTATGGCTACACCTTC	CASSNRRPTGSYGYTF
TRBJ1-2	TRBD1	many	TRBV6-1	TGTGCCAGCAGTGAACGGAGAGGACAGGGTTATGGCTACACCTTC	CASSERRGQGYGYTF
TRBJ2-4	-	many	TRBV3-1	TGTGCCAGCAGCCAAGTAATGGGAGAGAGCATTCAGTACTTC	CASSQVMGESIQYF
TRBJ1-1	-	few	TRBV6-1	TGTGCCAGCACCCCGGGGGGGGATAACACTGAAGCTTTCTTT	CASTPGGDNTEAFF
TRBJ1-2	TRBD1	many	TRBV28	TGTGCCAGCAGTAGCCGGGACAGGGCAGGTTCGGGCTACACCTTC	CASSSRDRAGSGYTF
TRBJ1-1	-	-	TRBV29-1	TGCAGCGTTGAAACGATGAACACTGAAGCTTTCTTT	CSVETMNTEAFF
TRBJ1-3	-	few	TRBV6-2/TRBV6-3	TGTGCCAGCAGTGCCACGGACAGCGGAAACACCATATATTTT	CASSATDSGNTIYF